This T cell receptor delta chain was identified during a study of Vδ1+ human thymocytes. General observations from the study: Unexpected Vdelta2 sequences could cause misinterpretation of bulk repertoire data. Thymic TRG and TRD repertoires appeared highly polyclonal, with Gaussian CDR3 length distributions.

Sequences come from RNA converted to cDNA by reverse transcription. The CDR3 regions were amplified by multiplex PCR from V-gene primers to a constant-region primer. TCRdb reanalysed the multiplex PCR reads with CATT. The data contain about 58,000 delta-chain clones, approximately 16% of them seen just once; the ten biggest clones take up about 0.4%. The CDR3 is made up of 17 amino acids. V lost 4 bases to trimming and J lost 0 bases, with 18 bases between them. The germline gives CDR1 TSWWSYY, CDR2 QGS. Worth noting for this clone: Its antigen is not known.

The specimen was Vdelta1+ gamma-delta thymocytes from the thymus. Subset: FACS-sorted CD3+ TCRalphabeta- TCRVdelta1+ TCRVdelta2- thymocytes. This rearrangement joins TRDV1 to TRDJ1, with a tentative D call TRDD2 (6 bases). The clonotype comes from a girl younger than two who had congenital heart surgery. CDR3: CALGVQSPTYYTDKLIF. As DNA, the CDR3 is TGTGCTCTTGGGGTTCAATCTCCTACCTACTACACCGATAAACTCATCTTT.